This paragraph reports one T cell receptor beta chain. Its specificity is not known. No sorting of T cells preceded isolation of total RNA from whole blood. TCRdb re-called the 5' RACE reads; every CDR3 protein appears as one record, without DNA. The specimen's table records about 380,000 distinct CDR3 sequences. The data derive from a study of monozygotic twins with inflammatory bowel disease. Broader study findings: A reduction in TCRbeta diversity (inverse Simpson) was seen in IBD patients relative to healthy co-twins. Twin concordance left repertoire similarity unchanged, with limited power a possible explanation for this lack of difference. For IBD patients, clonotypes shared with others were fewer than for healthy twins, especially with disease activity.

Germline CDR1 reads SGHAT; CDR2 reads FQNNGV. The CDR3 has 15 amino acids. The TCR sequence derives from a human donor with ulcerative colitis or Crohn's disease, or a healthy co-twin of an affected twin (not recorded which). The gene calls are TRBV11-2 and TRBJ1-2; TCRdb's D call of TRBD1 is untestable without DNA. Sequencing was carried out using blood. CDR3 sequence: CASRGGNTLNYGYTF.